The 29 T cell receptor beta chains below come from one sample, sequenced in a study of cytomegalovirus exposure and HLA in healthy donors (TCRdb year 2017). Receptor libraries were prepared by the immunoSEQ multiplex PCR assay. TCRdb limited this immuneACCESS table to in-frame rearrangements with V and J called. A share of clones is missing; checked studies link under half to unresolved V genes, and the rest is unexplained. The sample includes approximately 170,000 clones, with about 85% observed a single time. The ten top clones hold more than 15% of the sample. Material for sequencing was PBMCs. The receptors come from a man aged 18 to 29 in good health and CMV-seropositive.

This clone was detected many times. The chain recombines TRBV6-1 with TRBJ1-2; 7 nucleotides match TRBD1. The CDR3 runs 13 residues. Per germline, CDR1 MNHNS and CDR2 SASEGT. V lost 11 bases to trimming and J lost 2 bases; unmatched junction nucleotides: 8. The CDR3 nucleotides read TGTGCCGCTCGTTCGACAGGGAACTATGGCTACACCTTC. Its translation: CAARSTGNYGYTF.

The gene calls are TRBV19 and TRBJ2-7; D possibly corresponds to TRBD1 (6 bases). The CDR3 contains 13 residues. The V and J ends lost 3 bases and 5 bases respectively, with 11 bases between them. Germline CDR1 LNHDA, CDR2 SQIVND (reference sequence). In DNA, the CDR3 is TGTGCCAGTAGTATTCAGGGGTGGAACGAGCAGTACTTC. This encodes CASSIQGWNEQYF.

V gene TRBV1 combines with J gene TRBJ1-1; the table calls TRBD1, which could not be checked here. TRBV1 corresponds to a pseudogene. This CDR3 contains 16 residues. CDR3: CTSSQLLGGPGVEAFF. DNA for the CDR3: TGCACCAGCAGCCAACTCTTAGGGGGCCCCGGGGTTGAAGCTTTCTTT.

J is TRBJ2-5 and V is TRBV29-1; maybe TRBD1 (5 bases). The CDR3 sequence is 12 residues long. In germline, CDR1 is SQVTM, CDR2 ANQGSEA. V gave up 3 bases and J gave up 5 bases, with 10 bases separating them. CDR3 bases: TGCAGCGTTGATCCCCAGGGTGAGACCCAGTACTTC. This codes for CSVDPQGETQYF.

In its sample, this clone was seen a few times. V usage is TRBV27 and J usage is TRBJ1-6; 8 nucleotides line up with TRBD1. Looked up from germline, CDR1 is MNHEY and CDR2 is SMNVEV (reference sequence). The length of the CDR3 is 14 residues. V lost 5 bases and J lost 9; bases outside the gene matches: 6. CDR3: CASSPWDRRSPLHF. CDR3 DNA: TGTGCCAGCAGTCCCTGGGACAGGCGTTCACCCCTCCACTTT.

V is TRBV25-1 and J is TRBJ2-7; D call uncertain. The CDR3 runs 15 residues. CDR1 MGHDK and CDR2 SYGVNS come from the germline V gene. V was pared by 4 bases and J by 3 bases, with 16 bases between. As DNA, the CDR3 is TGTGCCAGCAGTGCCCATGGCGGCAGAGGCTACGAGCAGTACTTC. Translated: CASSAHGGRGYEQYF.

This chain uses TRBV5-8 with TRBJ1-1; 7 bases are shared with TRBD1. Trimming took 4 bases from V and 0 from J; bases not matched to a gene: 12. Germline V lookup: CDR1 SGHTS, CDR2 YDEGEE. The CDR3 consists of 17 residues. The CDR3 reads CASSESRGVNLNTEAFF. In DNA form, the CDR3 reads TGTGCCAGCAGCGAGAGCAGGGGGGTCAACCTGAACACTGAAGCTTTCTTT. The full variable domain, completed using reference TRBV5-8 and TRBJ1-1, is EAGVTQSPTHLIKTRGQQATLRCSPISGHTSVYWYQQALGLGLQFLLWYDEGEERNRGNFPPRFSGRQFPNYSSELNVNALELEDSALYLCASSESRGVNLNTEAFFGQGTRLTVV.

The gene calls are TRBV12-5 and TRBJ1-1, with 7 bases matching TRBD1. Germline V gives CDR1 LGHNT, CDR2 FRNRAP. The trim removed 1 base at V and 1 base at J, leaving 0 bases unmatched. This CDR3 spans 14 amino acids. The CDR3 DNA follows: TGTGCTAGTGGTTTGGCAGGGGGGAACACTGAAGCTTTCTTT. Protein: CASGLAGGNTEAFF.

CDR3 nucleotides: TGTGCCAGCAGCAAGGGGGGACAGGGAAACTATGGCTACACCTTC. Its protein is CASSKGGQGNYGYTF. The chain couples TRBV11-2 to TRBJ1-2; 9 bases fit TRBD1. Germline CDR1 reads SGHAT; CDR2 reads FQNNGV. Trimming at V came to 5 bases and at J to 2 bases, leaving 6 bases not matched to a gene. The CDR3 extends over 15 amino acids.

This clone was seen many times. The chain is built from TRBV6-5 and TRBJ1-5, with D tentatively TRBD1 (5 bases). V lost 6 bases and J lost 6, with 15 bases in between. Germline V gene data show CDR1 as MNHEY and CDR2 as SVGAGI. This CDR3 comprises 14 residues. The CDR3 nucleotides are TGTGCCAGCAGCCCCGGCGGCGGGGGTCAGCCCCAGCATTTT. Translating it yields CASSPGGGGQPQHF.

J is TRBJ1-4 and V is TRBV27, with TRBD1 matching over 7 bases. This CDR3 is built from 15 residues. Germline trimming cut 3 bases from V and 3 bases from J; bases unmatched to any gene: 4. Germline assignment: CDR1 MNHEY and CDR2 SMNVEV (reference sequence). CDR3 nucleotide sequence: TGTGCCAGCAGTTTGGTCGGGACAGCTAATGAAAAACTGTTTTTT. It specifies CASSLVGTANEKLFF.

Only one count was recorded for this clone. This chain uses TRBV5-1 with TRBJ2-2, with D tentatively TRBD1 (6 bases). This CDR3 has 15 residues. The germline V gene encodes CDR1 SGHRS and CDR2 YFSETQ. Deletions cut 1 base from V and 4 bases from J, with 11 bases between. The CDR3 DNA reads TGCGCCAGCAGCTTGTTGGGGGCGGGCACCGGGGAGCTGTTTTTT. Translating gives CASSLLGAGTGELFF.

The chain couples TRBV11-2 to TRBJ1-2; D possibly corresponds to TRBD1 (5 bases). This CDR3 region has 14 residues. Trimming took off 9 bases at V and 4 bases at J, with 18 bases between the two ends. Germline assignment: CDR1 SGHAT and CDR2 FQNNGV. The CDR3 nucleotides read TGTGCCAGTTCTCCGGGACTTTCGTTCTATGGCTACACCTTC. Its protein is CASSPGLSFYGYTF.

Here the CDR3 DNA reads TGCGCCAGCAGCCAAGGGGGTACAGGGACGGGCAATCAGCCCCAGCATTTT. Translating gives CASSQGGTGTGNQPQHF. The chain employs TRBV4-1 and TRBJ1-5; maybe TRBD1 (6 bases). The CDR3 contains 17 residues. V was trimmed by 1 base and J by 2 bases, leaving 15 bases between them. Germline CDR1 reads MGHRA; CDR2 reads YSYEKL.

V gene TRBV7-3 combines with J gene TRBJ2-3; 8 bases agree with TRBD1. Per germline, CDR1 SGHTA and CDR2 FQGTGA. V lost 3 bases, J lost 9 bases, and 5 bases stayed unmatched. This CDR3 is built from 13 residues. The CDR3 nucleotides read TGTGCCAGCAGCTTTTCAGGGGGCGGCACGCAGTATTTT. This encodes CASSFSGGGTQYF.

The chain uses TRBV30 and TRBJ2-3, with a tentative D call TRBD1 (6 bases). V lost 1 base and J 2 bases, leaving 13 bases between the germline ends. Germline V gives CDR1 GTSNPN, CDR2 SVGIG (reference sequence). The CDR3 runs 15 residues. The CDR3 DNA reads as TGTGCCTGGAGTGGTCCCCGGGACAACACAGATACGCAGTATTTT. It is translated as CAWSGPRDNTDTQYF.

The chain employs TRBV5-1 and TRBJ2-3, with D perhaps matching TRBD2 (6 bases). Germline V gene lookup returns CDR1 SGHRS and CDR2 YFSETQ. Between the trimmed V and J ends, which lost 4 bases and 4 bases, there was a span of 10 bases. The CDR3 length is 13 residues. Here the CDR3 reads CASSLPGADTQYF. As DNA, the CDR3 is TGCGCCAGCAGCCTACCGGGGGCAGATACGCAGTATTTT.

The V and J genes are TRBV13 and TRBJ2-1; 7 nucleotides line up with TRBD2. The CDR3 runs to 13 residues. Trimming at V came to 0 bases and at J to 10 bases, leaving 3 bases not matched to a gene. Germline loops: CDR1 PRHDT, CDR2 FYEKMQ (reference sequence). In DNA form, the CDR3 reads TGTGCCAGCAGCTTAGGAGCGGGGATCGAGCAGTTCTTC. This codes for CASSLGAGIEQFF.

Here the CDR3 reads CASSEWGQGAFTDTQYF. CDR3 sequence (DNA): TGTGCCAGCAGTGAATGGGGGCAGGGTGCCTTCACAGATACGCAGTATTTT. This chain uses TRBV25-1 with TRBJ2-3; TRBD1 might be the D (6 bases). This CDR3 spans 17 amino acids. The germline CDR1 and CDR2 sequences are MGHDK and SYGVNS. Between the trimmed V and J ends, which lost 1 base and 2 bases, there was a span of 16 bases. Full variable domain (missing parts from reference TRBV25-1 and TRBJ2-3): EADIYQTPRYLVIGTGKKITLECSQTMGHDKMYWYQQDPGMELHLIHYSYGVNSTEKGDLSSESTVSRIRTEHFPLTLESARPSHTSQYLCASSEWGQGAFTDTQYFGPGTRLTVL.

The chain is built from TRBV28 and TRBJ1-3; D ambiguous. CDR1 MDHEN and CDR2 SYDVKM come from the germline V gene. This CDR3 has 13 residues. The ends were cut back, 11 bases at V and 1 base at J, with 12 bases in the middle. The CDR3 loop reads CASSFLSGNTIYF. For the CDR3, the DNA is TGTGCCTCGAGTTTCCTATCTGGAAACACCATATATTTT.

This clone was seen just once. The J gene is TRBJ1-4, the V gene TRBV4-2, with TRBD1 matching 8 bases. J lost 0 bases, V lost 3 bases, and 3 bases had no gene match. The CDR3 has 16 residues. Per germline, CDR1 LGHNA and CDR2 YNFKEQ. Written as DNA, the CDR3 is TGTGCCAGCAGCCACAGGGGGCACCCAACTAATGAAAAACTGTTTTTT. This gives the protein CASSHRGHPTNEKLFF.

For this clone: The junction departs from germline at one end; a sequencing error may be responsible. The chain recombines TRBV11-1 with TRBJ2-1; a weak D match, TRBD1 (7 bases). This CDR3 has 15 amino acids. Germline CDR1 SGHAT, CDR2 FQDESV (reference sequence). CDR3 region: CASSLRRGQGYEQFF. Here the CDR3 DNA reads TGTGCCAGCAGCTTAAGGAGGGGGCAGGGGTATGAGCAATTCTTC.

The DNA of the CDR3 is TGTGCCACCAGCAGAGATCAAGGGACAGGGGGCGAGAACACTGAAGCTTTCTTT. Encoded protein: CATSRDQGTGGENTEAFF. The chain is built from TRBV15 and TRBJ1-1, with 12 bases matching TRBD1. The CDR3 runs to 18 residues. In germline, CDR1 is LNHNV, CDR2 YYDKDF (reference sequence). With 0 bases clipped from V and 1 base from J, the junction kept 6 bases outside the gene matches.

This clone was recorded a few times. This sequence joins TRBV11-1 and TRBJ1-4, with D maybe TRBD1 (5 bases). V lost 4 bases and J lost 8, with 14 bases in between. The CDR3 is made up of 14 amino acids. Looked up from germline, CDR1 is SGHAT and CDR2 is FQDESV (reference sequence). The CDR3 is CASSYQGSEEKLFF. CDR3 DNA: TGTGCCAGCAGCTACCAGGGATCCGAGGAAAAACTGTTTTTT. Combining the CDR3 with reference TRBV11-1 and TRBJ1-4 gives the whole variable domain EAEVAQSPRYKITEKSQAVAFWCDPISGHATLYWYRQILGQGPELLVQFQDESVVDDSQLPKDRFSAERLKGVDSTLKIQPAELGDSAMYLCASSYQGSEEKLFFGSGTQLSVL.

This rearrangement joins TRBV9 to TRBJ1-1; tentative D call: TRBD1 (5 bases). Germline CDR1 SGDLS, CDR2 YYNGEE. The V gene lost 4 bases and the J gene lost 4 bases, with 14 bases spanning the gap. The CDR3 spans 14 residues. CDR3 sequence reads: CASSSGGGSTEAFF. CDR3 nucleotides: TGTGCCAGCAGCTCCGGGGGGGGAAGCACTGAAGCTTTCTTT.

The chain joins TRBV7-9 to TRBJ2-7; 7 bases match TRBD1. The CDR3 has 15 residues. V was clipped by 1 base and J by 1 base; unmatched bases: 4. CDR1 is SEHNR and CDR2 is FQNEAQ in the germline V gene (reference sequence). CDR3 DNA: TGTGCCAGCAGCTTAGGGACAGGAACTTCCTACGAGCAGTACTTC. Translated: CASSLGTGTSYEQYF.

This clone has a single count. The V and J genes are TRBV2 and TRBJ2-1; D might be TRBD2 (5 bases). Germline V gene data show CDR1 as SNHLY and CDR2 as FYNNEI. The CDR3 extends over 13 amino acids. V shed 6 bases and J shed 9 bases, with 15 bases lying between them. CDR3 sequence (DNA): TGTGCCAGCAGCCTAGGAGGAGCGACTGAGCAGTTCTTC. Amino acids: CASSLGGATEQFF.

This sequence joins TRBV28 and TRBJ2-3; D may be TRBD2 (7 bases). Trimming took 1 base from V and 0 from J, leaving 20 bases between them. The CDR3 is 19 residues long. Germline V CDR1 and CDR2: MDHEN, SYDVKM. CDR3 DNA: TGTGCCAGCAGTTTATCAGAGTACTCAAGGGGGGGTAGCACAGATACGCAGTATTTT. Its protein product is CASSLSEYSRGGSTDTQYF. The variable domain in full, with the rest retrieved from reference TRBV28 and TRBJ2-3, is DVKVTQSSRYLVKRTGEKVFLECVQDMDHENMFWYRQDPGLGLRLIYFSYDVKMKEKGDIPEGYSVSREKKERFSLILESASTNQTSMYLCASSLSEYSRGGSTDTQYFGPGTRLTVL.

The rearrangement links TRBV10-2 to TRBJ2-4; the D gene is possibly TRBD2 (7 bases). Trimming took 2 bases from V and 7 from J, leaving 12 bases between them. The CDR3 is made up of 14 amino acids. In germline, CDR1 is WSHSY, CDR2 SAAADI. This CDR3 is CASSEQGGANIQYF. Here the CDR3 DNA reads TGCGCCAGCAGTGAGCAAGGGGGGGCTAACATTCAGTACTTC.